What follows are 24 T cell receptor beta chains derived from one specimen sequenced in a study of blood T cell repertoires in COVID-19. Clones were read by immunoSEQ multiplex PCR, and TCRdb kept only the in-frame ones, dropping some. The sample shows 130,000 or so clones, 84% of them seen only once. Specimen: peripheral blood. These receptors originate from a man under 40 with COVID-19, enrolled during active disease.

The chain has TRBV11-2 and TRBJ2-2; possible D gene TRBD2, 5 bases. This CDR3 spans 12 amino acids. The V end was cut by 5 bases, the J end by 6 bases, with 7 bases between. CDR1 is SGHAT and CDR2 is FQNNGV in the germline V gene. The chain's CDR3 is CASSPGAGELFF. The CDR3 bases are TGTGCCAGCAGCCCCGGGGCCGGGGAGCTGTTTTTT.

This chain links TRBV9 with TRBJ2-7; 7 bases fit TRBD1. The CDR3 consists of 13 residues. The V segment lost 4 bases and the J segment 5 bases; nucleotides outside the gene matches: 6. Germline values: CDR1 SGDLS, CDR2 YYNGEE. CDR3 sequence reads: CASSPRTGNEQYF. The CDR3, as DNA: TGTGCCAGCAGCCCCCGGACAGGTAACGAGCAGTACTTC. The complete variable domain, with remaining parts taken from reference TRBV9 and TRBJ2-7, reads DSGVTQTPKHLITATGQRVTLRCSPRSGDLSVYWYQQSLDQGLQFLIQYYNGEERAKGNILERFSAQQFPDLHSELNLSSLELGDSALYFCASSPRTGNEQYFGPGTRLTVT.

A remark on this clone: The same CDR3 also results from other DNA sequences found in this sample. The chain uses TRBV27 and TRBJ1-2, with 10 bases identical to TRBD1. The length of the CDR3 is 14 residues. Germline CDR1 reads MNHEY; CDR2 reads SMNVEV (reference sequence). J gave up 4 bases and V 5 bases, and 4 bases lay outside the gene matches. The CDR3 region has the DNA TGTGCCAGCAGTCGGGGGGACAGGGGCTATGGCTACACCTTC. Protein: CASSRGDRGYGYTF.

The CDR3 coding sequence is TGTGCCATCAGTGGGACTAGCGGACAAGAGACCCAGTACTTC. As protein: CAISGTSGQETQYF. The chain employs TRBV10-3 and TRBJ2-5, with TRBD2 matching over 10 bases. This CDR3 region has 14 residues. Per germline, CDR1 ENHRY and CDR2 SYGVKD. V shed 4 bases, J shed 2 bases, and the junction held 1 base outside the gene matches.

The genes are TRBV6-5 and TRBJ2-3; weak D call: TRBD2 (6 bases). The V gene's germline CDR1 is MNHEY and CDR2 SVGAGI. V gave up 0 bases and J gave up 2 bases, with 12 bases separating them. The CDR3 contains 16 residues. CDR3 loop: CASSYSVADYTDTQYF. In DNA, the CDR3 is TGTGCCAGCAGTTACTCGGTAGCGGACTACACAGATACGCAGTATTTT.

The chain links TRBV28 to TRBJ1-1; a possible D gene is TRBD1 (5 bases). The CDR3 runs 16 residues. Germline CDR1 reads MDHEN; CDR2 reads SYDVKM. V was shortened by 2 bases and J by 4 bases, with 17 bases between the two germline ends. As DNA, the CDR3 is TGTGCCAGCAGTTTACCGGGCCGAGCCCAGGGCACTGAAGCTTTCTTT. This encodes CASSLPGRAQGTEAFF. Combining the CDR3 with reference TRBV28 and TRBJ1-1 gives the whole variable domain DVKVTQSSRYLVKRTGEKVFLECVQDMDHENMFWYRQDPGLGLRLIYFSYDVKMKEKGDIPEGYSVSREKKERFSLILESASTNQTSMYLCASSLPGRAQGTEAFFGQGTRLTVV.

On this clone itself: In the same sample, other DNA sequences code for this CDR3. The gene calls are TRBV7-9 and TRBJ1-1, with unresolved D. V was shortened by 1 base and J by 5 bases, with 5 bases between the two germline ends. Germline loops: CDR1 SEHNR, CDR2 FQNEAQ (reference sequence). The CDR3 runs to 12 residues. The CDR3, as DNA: TGTGCCAGCAGCTTAGACGGTACTGAAGCTTTCTTT. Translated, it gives CASSLDGTEAFF. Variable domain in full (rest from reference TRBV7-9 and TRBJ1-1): DTGVSQNPRHKITKRGQNVTFRCDPISEHNRLYWYRQTLGQGPEFLTYFQNEAQLEKSRLLSDRFSAERPKGSFSTLEIQRTEQGDSAMYLCASSLDGTEAFFGQGTRLTVV.

CDR3 sequence (DNA): TGTGCCAGCAGTGCACAGGGTGATAGTAGGACTAACTATGGCTACACCTTC. Amino acids: CASSAQGDSRTNYGYTF. The rearrangement uses TRBV6-1 and TRBJ1-2; D might be TRBD1 (6 bases). V was trimmed by 4 bases and J by 0 bases, leaving 18 bases between them. This CDR3 contains 17 residues. Germline CDR1 and CDR2: MNHNS and SASEGT.

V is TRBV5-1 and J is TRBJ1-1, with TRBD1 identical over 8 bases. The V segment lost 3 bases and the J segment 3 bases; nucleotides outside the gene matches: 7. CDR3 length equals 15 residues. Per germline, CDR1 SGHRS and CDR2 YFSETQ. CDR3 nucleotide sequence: TGCGCCAGCAGCTCCGGGGACAGGCCTTACACTGAAGCTTTCTTT. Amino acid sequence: CASSSGDRPYTEAFF.

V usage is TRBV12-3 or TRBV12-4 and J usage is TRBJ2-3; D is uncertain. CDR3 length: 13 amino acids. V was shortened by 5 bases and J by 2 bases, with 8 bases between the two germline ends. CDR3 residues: CASSLPPTDTQYF. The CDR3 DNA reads TGTGCCAGCAGTCTCCCCCCCACAGATACGCAGTATTTT.

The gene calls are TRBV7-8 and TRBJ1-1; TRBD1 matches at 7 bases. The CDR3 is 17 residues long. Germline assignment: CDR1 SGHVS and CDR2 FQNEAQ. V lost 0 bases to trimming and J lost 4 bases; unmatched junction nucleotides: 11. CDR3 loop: CASSLAVGGGAGTEAFF. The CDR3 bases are TGTGCCAGCAGCTTAGCAGTTGGAGGGGGCGCGGGCACTGAAGCTTTCTTT.

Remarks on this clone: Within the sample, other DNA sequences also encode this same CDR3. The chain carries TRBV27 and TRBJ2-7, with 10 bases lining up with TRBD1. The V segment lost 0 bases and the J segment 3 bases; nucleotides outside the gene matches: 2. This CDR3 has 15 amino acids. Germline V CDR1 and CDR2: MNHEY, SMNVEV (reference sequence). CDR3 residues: CASSLSGQGDYEQYF. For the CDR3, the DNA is TGTGCCAGCAGTTTATCAGGACAGGGGGACTACGAGCAGTACTTC.

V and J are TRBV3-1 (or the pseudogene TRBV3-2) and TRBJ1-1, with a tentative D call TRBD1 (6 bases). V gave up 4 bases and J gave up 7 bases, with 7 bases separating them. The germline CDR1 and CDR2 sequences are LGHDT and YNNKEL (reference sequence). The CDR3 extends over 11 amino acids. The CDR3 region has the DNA TGTGCCAGCAGCCTAGGGGGTGAAGCTTTCTTT. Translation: CASSLGGEAFF.

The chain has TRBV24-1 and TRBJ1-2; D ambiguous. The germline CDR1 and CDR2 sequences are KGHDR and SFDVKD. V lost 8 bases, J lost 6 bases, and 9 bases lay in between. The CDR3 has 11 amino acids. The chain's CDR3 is CATMGGDGYTF. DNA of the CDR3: TGTGCCACCATGGGAGGAGATGGCTACACCTTC.

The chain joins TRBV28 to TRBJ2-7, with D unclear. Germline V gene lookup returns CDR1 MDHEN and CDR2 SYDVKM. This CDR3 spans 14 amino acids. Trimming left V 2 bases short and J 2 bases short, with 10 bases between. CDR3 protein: CASSLAASTYEQYF. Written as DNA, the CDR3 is TGTGCCAGCAGTTTAGCGGCCTCCACCTACGAGCAGTACTTC. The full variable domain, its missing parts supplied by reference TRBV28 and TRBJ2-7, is DVKVTQSSRYLVKRTGEKVFLECVQDMDHENMFWYRQDPGLGLRLIYFSYDVKMKEKGDIPEGYSVSREKKERFSLILESASTNQTSMYLCASSLAASTYEQYFGPGTRLTVT.

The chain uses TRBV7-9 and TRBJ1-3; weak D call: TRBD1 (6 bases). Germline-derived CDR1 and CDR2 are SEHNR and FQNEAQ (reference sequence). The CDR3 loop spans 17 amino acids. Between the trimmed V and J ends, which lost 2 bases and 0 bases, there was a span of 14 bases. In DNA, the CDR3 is TGTGCCAGCAGCTTACATCCAGGGGCCCACTCTGGAAACACCATATATTTT. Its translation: CASSLHPGAHSGNTIYF.

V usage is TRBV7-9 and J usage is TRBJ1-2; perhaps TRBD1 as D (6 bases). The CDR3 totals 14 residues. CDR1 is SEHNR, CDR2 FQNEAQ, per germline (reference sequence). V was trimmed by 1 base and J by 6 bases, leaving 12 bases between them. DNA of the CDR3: TGTGCCAGCAGCTTAGACCAGGGGAGAGATGGCTACACCTTC. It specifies CASSLDQGRDGYTF.

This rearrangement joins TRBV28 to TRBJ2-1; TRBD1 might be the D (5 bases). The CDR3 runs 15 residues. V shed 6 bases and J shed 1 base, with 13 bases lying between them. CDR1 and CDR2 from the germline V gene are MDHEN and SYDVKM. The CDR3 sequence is CASSRQITSYNEQFF. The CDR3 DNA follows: TGTGCCAGCAGCCGACAGATAACATCCTACAATGAGCAGTTCTTC. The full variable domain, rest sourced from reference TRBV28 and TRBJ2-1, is DVKVTQSSRYLVKRTGEKVFLECVQDMDHENMFWYRQDPGLGLRLIYFSYDVKMKEKGDIPEGYSVSREKKERFSLILESASTNQTSMYLCASSRQITSYNEQFFGPGTRLTVL.

The chain's CDR3 is CASSYGLAGAKNIQYF. Written as DNA, the CDR3 is TGTGCCAGCAGCTACGGACTAGCGGGAGCCAAAAACATTCAGTACTTC. This chain connects TRBV9 to TRBJ2-4; 11 nucleotides align to TRBD2. The CDR3 covers 16 residues. The germline V gene encodes CDR1 SGDLS and CDR2 YYNGEE. V shed 4 bases, J shed 0 bases, and the junction held 3 bases outside the gene matches.

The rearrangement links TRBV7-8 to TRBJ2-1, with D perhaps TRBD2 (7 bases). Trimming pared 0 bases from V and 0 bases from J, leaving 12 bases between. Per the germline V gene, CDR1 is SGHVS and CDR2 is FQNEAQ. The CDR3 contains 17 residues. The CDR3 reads CASSLAGAGDSYNEQFF. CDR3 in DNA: TGTGCCAGCAGCTTAGCGGGGGCGGGGGACTCCTACAATGAGCAGTTCTTC.

CDR3 nucleotides: TGTGCCAGCAGCCCGACAGGGAATGGCTACACCTTC. As protein: CASSPTGNGYTF. V and J are TRBV7-9 and TRBJ1-2, with 7 positions matching TRBD1. The V segment lost 5 bases and the J segment 6 bases; nucleotides outside the gene matches: 3. CDR3 length: 12 amino acids. Looked up from germline, CDR1 is SEHNR and CDR2 is FQNEAQ (reference sequence).

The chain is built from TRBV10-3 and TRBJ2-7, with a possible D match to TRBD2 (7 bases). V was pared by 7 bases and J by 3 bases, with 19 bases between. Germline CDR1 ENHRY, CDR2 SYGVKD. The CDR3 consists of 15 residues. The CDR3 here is CAITRPGGLFYEQYF. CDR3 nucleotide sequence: TGTGCCATCACCCGCCCGGGGGGCTTATTCTACGAGCAGTACTTC.

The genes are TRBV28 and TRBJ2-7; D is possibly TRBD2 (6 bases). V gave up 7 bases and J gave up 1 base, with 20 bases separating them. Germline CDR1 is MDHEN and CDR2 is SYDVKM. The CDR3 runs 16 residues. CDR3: CASTPLGGTKSYEQYF. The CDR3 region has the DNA TGTGCCAGCACCCCCCTGGGCGGGACGAAATCCTACGAGCAGTACTTC. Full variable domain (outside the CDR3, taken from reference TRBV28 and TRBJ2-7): DVKVTQSSRYLVKRTGEKVFLECVQDMDHENMFWYRQDPGLGLRLIYFSYDVKMKEKGDIPEGYSVSREKKERFSLILESASTNQTSMYLCASTPLGGTKSYEQYFGPGTRLTVT.

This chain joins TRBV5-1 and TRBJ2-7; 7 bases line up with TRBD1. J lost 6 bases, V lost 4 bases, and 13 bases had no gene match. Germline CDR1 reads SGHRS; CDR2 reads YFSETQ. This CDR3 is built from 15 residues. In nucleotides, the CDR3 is TGCGCCAGCAGCCCGCTGAGGGGGCCGGCGGGCGAGCAGTACTTC. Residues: CASSPLRGPAGEQYF.